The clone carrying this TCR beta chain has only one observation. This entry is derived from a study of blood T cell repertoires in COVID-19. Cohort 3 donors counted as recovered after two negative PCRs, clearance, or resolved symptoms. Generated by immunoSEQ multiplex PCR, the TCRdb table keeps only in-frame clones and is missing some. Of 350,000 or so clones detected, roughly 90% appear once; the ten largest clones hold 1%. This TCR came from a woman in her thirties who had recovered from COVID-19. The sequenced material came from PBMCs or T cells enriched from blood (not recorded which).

The CDR3, as DNA: TGTGCCAGCTCACCCTTCCCGGCGGGGGACATAGCCAAAAACATTCAGTACTTC. It specifies CASSPFPAGDIAKNIQYF. The rearrangement links TRBV18 to TRBJ2-4; perhaps TRBD2 as D (7 bases). CDR1 and CDR2 (germline): KGHSH, LQKENI. This CDR3 contains 18 residues. V was trimmed by 3 bases and J by 0 bases, leaving 18 bases between them.